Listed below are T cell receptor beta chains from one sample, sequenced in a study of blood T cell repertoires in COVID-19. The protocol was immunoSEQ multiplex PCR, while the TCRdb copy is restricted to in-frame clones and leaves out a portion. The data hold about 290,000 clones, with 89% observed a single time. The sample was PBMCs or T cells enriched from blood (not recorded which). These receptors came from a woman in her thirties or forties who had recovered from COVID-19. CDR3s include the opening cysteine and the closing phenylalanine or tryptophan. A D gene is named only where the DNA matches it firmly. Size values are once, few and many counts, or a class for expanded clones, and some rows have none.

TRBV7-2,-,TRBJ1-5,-,TGTGCCAGCAGCCCTACGGCGGCTACCAATCAGCCCCAGCATTTT,CASSPTAATNQPQHF
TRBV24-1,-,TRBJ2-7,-,TGTGCCACCAGTGATTTGCAAGCGACCCCTGATCCGACTTTGACTCAGTCCTACGAGCAGTACTTC,CATSDLQATPDPTLTQSYEQYF
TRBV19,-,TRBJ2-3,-,TGTGCCAGTAGTATTGGACAGCTCACAGATACGCAGTATTTT,CASSIGQLTDTQYF
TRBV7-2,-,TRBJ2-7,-,TGTGCCAGCAGCTCGGACGGAGGCTACTCCTACGAGCAGTACTTC,CASSSDGGYSYEQYF
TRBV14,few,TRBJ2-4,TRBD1,TGTGCCAGCAGCCATAGGGCGACAGGGAAGTCCAAAAACATTCAGTACTTC,CASSHRATGKSKNIQYF
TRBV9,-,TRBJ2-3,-,TGTGCCAGCAGCCCTCGACACTTCACAGATACGCAGTATTTT,CASSPRHFTDTQYF
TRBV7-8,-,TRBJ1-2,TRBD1,TGTGCCAGCAGCTCGATCGGCTGGACAGGGAAGACCGGCTATGGCTACACCTTC,CASSSIGWTGKTGYGYTF
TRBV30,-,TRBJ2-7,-,TGTGCCTGGAGAAGGCGACAGGTAGAGTCCTACGAGCAGTACTTC,CAWRRRQVESYEQYF
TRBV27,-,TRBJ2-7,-,TGTGCCAGCAGGGATGGCGGTACGTTTGGCGAGCAGTACTTC,CASRDGGTFGEQYF
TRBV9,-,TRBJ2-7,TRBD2,TGTGCCAGCAGCGTAGGACTAGCGGCAATCTACGAGCAGTACTTC,CASSVGLAAIYEQYF
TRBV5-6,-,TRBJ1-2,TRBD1,TGTGCCAGCAGCATCCGACAGGGGGCATCTAACTATGGCTACACCTTC,CASSIRQGASNYGYTF
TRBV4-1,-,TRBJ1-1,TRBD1,TGCGCCAGCAGCCACCCTAGAAGGGACAGGAACACTGAAGCTTTCTTT,CASSHPRRDRNTEAFF
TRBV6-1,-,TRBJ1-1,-,TGTGCCAGCAGTGAATCTAAGATATACACTGAAGCTTTCTTT,CASSESKIYTEAFF
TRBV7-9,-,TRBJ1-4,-,TGTGCCAGCAGCTTAAACACAGGGTCCCCTAATGAAAAACTGTTTTTT,CASSLNTGSPNEKLFF
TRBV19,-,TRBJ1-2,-,TGTGCCAGTAGTATCGTCCTGGTTGAGAGTGGCTACACCTTC,CASSIVLVESGYTF
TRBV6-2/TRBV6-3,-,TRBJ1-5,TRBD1,TGTGCCAGCAGTTTCCAGGGGGCTGGCAATCAGCCCCAGCATTTT,CASSFQGAGNQPQHF
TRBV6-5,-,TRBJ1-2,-,TGTGCCAGCAGGGGAATAGGGGGGGCCTATGGCTACACCTTC,CASRGIGGAYGYTF
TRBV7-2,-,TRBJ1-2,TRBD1,TGTGCCAGCAGCTTAGTAGGGGGCATGGGCTACACCTTC,CASSLVGGMGYTF
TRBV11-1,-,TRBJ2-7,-,TGTGCCAGCAGCTTAAGCCTCGCTGGCGAGCAGTACTTC,CASSLSLAGEQYF
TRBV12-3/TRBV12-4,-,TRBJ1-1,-,TGTGCCAGCAGTACTGGACGGGGCACTGAAGCTTTCTTT,CASSTGRGTEAFF
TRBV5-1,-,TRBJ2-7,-,TGCGCCAGCAGCAGGCGGGGAGAGAGGGCTACCGAGCAGTACTTC,CASSRRGERATEQYF
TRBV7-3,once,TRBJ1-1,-,TGTGCCAGCAGCTTACTCGGGGTTAACACTGAAGCTTTCTTT,CASSLLGVNTEAFF
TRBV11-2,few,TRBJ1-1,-,TGTGCCAGCAGCAAGACTCCCCCTGGCACTGAAGCTTTCTTT,CASSKTPPGTEAFF
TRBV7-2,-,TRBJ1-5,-,TGTGCCAGCAGCTTAGCGATTGAGGACAATCAGCCCCAGCATTTT,CASSLAIEDNQPQHF
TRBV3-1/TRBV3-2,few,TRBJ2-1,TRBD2,TGTGCCAGCAGCCAAGTCGTCCTAGCGGGTAACAATGAGCAGTTCTTC,CASSQVVLAGNNEQFF
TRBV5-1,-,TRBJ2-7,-,TGCGCCAGCAGCTTGGTTCTTGCGGAGAGCTACGAGCAGTACTTC,CASSLVLAESYEQYF
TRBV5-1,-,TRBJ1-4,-,TGCGCCAGCAGCTTGGGGACTGCGGGCAATGAAAAACTGTTTTTT,CASSLGTAGNEKLFF
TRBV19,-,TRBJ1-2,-,TGTGCCAGTAGTATTTATGGACAGCTCAATATTTATGGCTACACCTTC,CASSIYGQLNIYGYTF
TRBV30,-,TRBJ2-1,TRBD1,TGTGCCATGCATACCGGGACAGGCTACAATGAGCAGTTCTTC,CAMHTGTGYNEQFF